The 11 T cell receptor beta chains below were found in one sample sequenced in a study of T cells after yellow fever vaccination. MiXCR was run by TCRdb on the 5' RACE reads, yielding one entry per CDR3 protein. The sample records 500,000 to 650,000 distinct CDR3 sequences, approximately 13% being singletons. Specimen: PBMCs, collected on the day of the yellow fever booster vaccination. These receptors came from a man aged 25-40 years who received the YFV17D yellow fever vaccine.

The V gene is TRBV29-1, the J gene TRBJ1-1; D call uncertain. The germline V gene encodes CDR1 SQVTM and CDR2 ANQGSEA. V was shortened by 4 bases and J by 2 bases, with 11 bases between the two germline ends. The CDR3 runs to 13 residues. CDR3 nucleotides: TGCAGCGTTGTAGGTCAACCCAACACTGAAGCTTTCTTT. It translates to CSVVGQPNTEAFF.

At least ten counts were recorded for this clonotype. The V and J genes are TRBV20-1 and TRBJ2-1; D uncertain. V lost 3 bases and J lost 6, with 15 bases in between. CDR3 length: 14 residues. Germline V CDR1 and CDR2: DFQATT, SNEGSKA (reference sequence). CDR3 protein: CSASISRPRNEQFF. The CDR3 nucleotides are TGCAGTGCTAGTATTAGTCGACCTCGCAATGAGCAGTTCTTC.

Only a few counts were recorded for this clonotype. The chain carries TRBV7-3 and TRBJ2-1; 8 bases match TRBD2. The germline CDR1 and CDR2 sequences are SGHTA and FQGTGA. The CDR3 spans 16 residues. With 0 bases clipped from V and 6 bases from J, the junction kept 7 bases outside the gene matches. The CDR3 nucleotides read TGTGCCAGCAGCTTAACCCCGCTAGCGGGTTCCAATGAGCAGTTCTTC. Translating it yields CASSLTPLAGSNEQFF.

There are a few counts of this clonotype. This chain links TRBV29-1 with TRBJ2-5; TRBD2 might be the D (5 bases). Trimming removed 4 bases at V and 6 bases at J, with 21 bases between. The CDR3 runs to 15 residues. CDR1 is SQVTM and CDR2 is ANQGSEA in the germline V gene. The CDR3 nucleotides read TGCAGCGTTGGGACTTCCAGCTTTCAAGGAAAGACCCAGTACTTC. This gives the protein CSVGTSSFQGKTQYF.

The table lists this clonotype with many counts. The CDR3 reads CASSFSSNTEAFF. CDR3 bases: TGTGCCAGCAGTTTTTCGTCGAACACTGAAGCTTTCTTT. This rearrangement joins TRBV27 to TRBJ1-1; D unclear. The V and J ends lost 3 bases and 1 base respectively, with 6 bases between them. The germline gives CDR1 MNHEY, CDR2 SMNVEV (reference sequence). The CDR3 length is 13 residues.

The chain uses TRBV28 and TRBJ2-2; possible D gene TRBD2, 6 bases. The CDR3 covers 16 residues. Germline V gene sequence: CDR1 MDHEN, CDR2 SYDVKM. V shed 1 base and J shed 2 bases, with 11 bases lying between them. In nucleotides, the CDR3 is TGTGCCAGCAGTTTATTTCACGGGAGCAACACCGGGGAGCTGTTTTTT. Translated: CASSLFHGSNTGELFF.

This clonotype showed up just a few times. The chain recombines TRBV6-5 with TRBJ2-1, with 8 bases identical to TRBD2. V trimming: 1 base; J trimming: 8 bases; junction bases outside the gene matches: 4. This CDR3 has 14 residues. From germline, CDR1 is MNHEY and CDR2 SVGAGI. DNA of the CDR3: TGTGCCAGCAGTTACTTGGCGGGAGGAGATGAGCAGTTCTTC. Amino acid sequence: CASSYLAGGDEQFF.

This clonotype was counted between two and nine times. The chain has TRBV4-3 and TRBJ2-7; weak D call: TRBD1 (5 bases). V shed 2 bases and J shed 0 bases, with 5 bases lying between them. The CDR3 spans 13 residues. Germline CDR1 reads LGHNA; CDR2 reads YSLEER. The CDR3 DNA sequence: TGCGCCAGCAGCCAAAGGGGCTCCTACGAGCAGTACTTC. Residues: CASSQRGSYEQYF.

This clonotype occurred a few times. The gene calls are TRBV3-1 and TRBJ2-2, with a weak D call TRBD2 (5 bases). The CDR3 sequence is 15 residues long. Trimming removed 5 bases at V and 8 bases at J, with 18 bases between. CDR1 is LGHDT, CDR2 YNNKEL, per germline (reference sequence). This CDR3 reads CASSSRLTVMGELFF. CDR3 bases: TGTGCCAGCAGCTCACGACTAACAGTGATGGGGGAGCTGTTTTTT.

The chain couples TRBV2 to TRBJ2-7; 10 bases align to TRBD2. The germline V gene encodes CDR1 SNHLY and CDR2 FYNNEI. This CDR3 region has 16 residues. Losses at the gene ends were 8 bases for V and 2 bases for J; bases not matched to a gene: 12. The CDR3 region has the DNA TGTGCCAGCGCAGCGGGTAGCGGGAGGCCCCCCTACGAGCAGTACTTC. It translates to CASAAGSGRPPYEQYF.

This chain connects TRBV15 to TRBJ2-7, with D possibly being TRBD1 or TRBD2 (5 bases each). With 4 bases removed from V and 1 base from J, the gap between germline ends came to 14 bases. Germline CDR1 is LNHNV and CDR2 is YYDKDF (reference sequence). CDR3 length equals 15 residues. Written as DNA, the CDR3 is TGTGCCACCAGCACTATTTTGGGACGGTCCTACGAGCAGTACTTC. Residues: CATSTILGRSYEQYF.